These 19 T cell receptor beta chains came from one sample sequenced in a study of preoperative IRX-2 immunotherapy in early breast cancer. Treatment: preoperative locoregional IRX-2 cytokine immunotherapy. TCRdb's copy holds only in-frame clones and misses some; the assay was immunoSEQ multiplex PCR. The table has 20,000 to 30,000 clones, 65% to 85% seen once. The material sequenced was lymph node tissue, taken before IRX-2 immunotherapy. These receptor sequences come from a human donor with breast cancer.

This chain joins TRBV5-1 and TRBJ2-7, with 7 bases fitting TRBD2. There are 16 residues in the CDR3. Germline V gene sequence: CDR1 SGHRS, CDR2 YFSETQ. The ends lost 0 bases at V and 2 bases at J; junction bases unmatched: 8. The CDR3: CASSLVERGSPYEQYF. CDR3 nucleotide sequence: TGCGCCAGCAGCTTGGTTGAGCGGGGTAGTCCCTACGAGCAGTACTTC.

This clone occurred a few times. The rearrangement links TRBV1 to TRBJ2-2. TRBV1 is a listed pseudogene. This CDR3 has 15 residues. CDR3 in amino acids: CASSQGAGRTGELFF. The CDR3 bases are TGCGCCAGCAGCCAGGGGGCAGGGAGGACCGGGGAGCTGTTTTTT.

The CDR3 loop is CASSLGTGTANTGELFF. CDR3 coding DNA: TGCGCCAGCAGCTTGGGGACAGGGACAGCGAACACCGGGGAGCTGTTTTTT. V and J are TRBV5-1 and TRBJ2-2; TRBD1 matches 8 bases. V lost 0 bases and J lost 0; bases outside the gene matches: 4. Germline V gene lookup returns CDR1 SGHRS and CDR2 YFSETQ. The CDR3 is made up of 17 amino acids.

With regard to this clone: One end of the junction is discordant with germline, which a read error may explain. V is TRBV6-8 and J is TRBJ2-7; D is perhaps TRBD1 (5 bases). Germline V lookup: CDR1 MNHGY, CDR2 SAAAGT. This CDR3 spans 13 amino acids. CDR3 region: CAISAQGSYEQYF. The CDR3 DNA is TGTGCCATCAGTGCTCAGGGCTCCTACGAGCAGTACTTC.

The rearrangement links TRBV7-1 to TRBJ2-3; 10 nucleotides agree with TRBD1. TRBV7-1 is an ORF for which the function is uncertain. The CDR3 spans 16 residues. V dropped 4 bases and J dropped 3; count of bases not matched to a gene: 7. CDR3 in DNA: TGTGCCAGCAGCTTCGGGACAGGGGCTCGAACAGATACGCAGTATTTT. It is translated as CASSFGTGARTDTQYF.

The genes are TRBV15 and TRBJ1-4; 7 bases are a match to TRBD1. Unmatched junction bases numbered 0, after V lost 0 bases and J lost 5 bases. The CDR3 contains 14 residues. Germline CDR1 reads LNHNV; CDR2 reads YYDKDF (reference sequence). The CDR3 DNA reads TGTGCCACCAGCAGAGACAGGGGGAATGAAAAACTGTTTTTT. Its protein product is CATSRDRGNEKLFF.

The gene calls are TRBV12-5 and TRBJ1-6; 9 bases are a match to TRBD1. CDR3 length: 13 residues. Germline V gene data show CDR1 as LGHNT and CDR2 as FRNRAP. CDR3 coding DNA: TGTGCCAGCAACAGACAGGGGGGATCACCCCTCCACTTT. Translating it yields CASNRQGGSPLHF.

J is TRBJ1-6 and V is TRBV10-2; D gene ambiguous. The length of the CDR3 is 12 residues. Germline values: CDR1 WSHSY, CDR2 SAAADI. The ends were cut back, 8 bases at V and 4 bases at J, with 6 bases in the middle. CDR3 sequence reads: CASREYNSPLHF. The CDR3 nucleotides are TGCGCCAGCCGGGAGTATAATTCACCCCTCCACTTT.

The chain uses TRBV11-3 and TRBJ1-5; 8 bases match TRBD1. The V segment lost 3 bases and the J segment 0 bases; nucleotides outside the gene matches: 13. The CDR3 runs to 19 residues. Germline loops: CDR1 SGHNT, CDR2 YENEEA. CDR3 loop: CASSFRGTGFPNSNQPQHF. The DNA for the CDR3 is TGTGCCAGCAGCTTTCGAGGGACAGGCTTCCCTAATAGCAATCAGCCCCAGCATTTT.

The chain combines TRBV11-3 with TRBJ1-4, with D possibly being TRBD1 (6 bases). This CDR3 is built from 14 residues. CDR1 and CDR2 (germline): SGHNT, YENEEA. The V end lost 7 bases, the J end lost 6 bases, and 15 bases lay between the germline ends. The CDR3 region is CASTIQGGDEKLFF. DNA for the CDR3: TGTGCCAGCACGATACAGGGAGGAGATGAAAAACTGTTTTTT. The full variable domain, in which reference TRBV11-3 and TRBJ1-4 provide the parts outside the CDR3, is EAGVVQSPRYKIIEKKQPVAFWCNPISGHNTLYWYLQNLGQGPELLIRYENEEAVDDSQLPKDRFSAERLKGVDSTLKIQPAELGDSAVYLCASTIQGGDEKLFFGSGTQLSVL.

The CDR3 DNA reads TGTGCCAGCAGTCTCGGGGGGCCCCGTTCCTACGAGCAGTACTTC. This sequence encodes CASSLGGPRSYEQYF. The V and J genes are TRBV28 and TRBJ2-7; the D gene is possibly TRBD2 (7 bases). Germline assignment: CDR1 MDHEN and CDR2 SYDVKM. The CDR3 has 15 residues. The germline V and J ends were trimmed by 5 bases and 1 base, with 15 bases remaining between them.

This clone came up a few times. J is TRBJ1-4 and V is TRBV11-3; weak D call: TRBD1 (5 bases). The CDR3 covers 20 residues. From germline, CDR1 is SGHNT and CDR2 YENEEA. V was pared by 3 bases and J by 1 base, with 24 bases between. DNA for the CDR3: TGTGCCAGCAGCTTTGGGGGAGGGCAGGTTGAGAGTGAAACTAATGAAAAACTGTTTTTT. It translates to CASSFGGGQVESETNEKLFF.

The chain joins TRBV5-1 to TRBJ1-4; the match to TRBD1 covers 8 bases. The V gene end was trimmed by 4 bases and the J gene end by 7 bases; junction bases not matched to a gene: 9. The CDR3 contains 15 residues. Germline CDR1 and CDR2: SGHRS and YFSETQ. CDR3 loop: CASSGRTGTGEKLFF. Written as DNA, the CDR3 is TGCGCCAGCAGCGGAAGGACAGGGACTGGTGAAAAACTGTTTTTT.

V usage is TRBV18 and J usage is TRBJ1-3; no clear D. This CDR3 is built from 14 residues. Germline V gene data show CDR1 as KGHSH and CDR2 as LQKENI. V lost 0 bases, J lost 6 bases, and 9 bases lay in between. CDR3 sequence (DNA): TGTGCCAGCTCACCACCAAGTGGGATAAACACCATATATTTT. Its translation: CASSPPSGINTIYF.

Only a few counts were recorded for this clone. The chain is built from TRBV7-6 and TRBJ2-7; D gene uncertain. The CDR3 length is 14 residues. Between the trimmed V and J ends, which lost 4 bases and 4 bases, there was a span of 14 bases. Per the germline V gene, CDR1 is SGHVS and CDR2 is FNYEAQ. The CDR3: CASSSRAKTYEQYF. CDR3 nucleotides: TGTGCCAGCAGCTCCCGGGCCAAGACTTACGAGCAGTACTTC.

This chain connects TRBV9 to TRBJ1-1; no definite D call. CDR3 length equals 15 residues. CDR1 is SGDLS, CDR2 YYNGEE, per germline. The V end was cut by 5 bases, the J end by 1 base, with 15 bases between. CDR3 bases: TGTGCCAGCAGTGAACGGGCGGTAGGGAACACTGAAGCTTTCTTT. Its translation is CASSERAVGNTEAFF.

The genes are TRBV6-8 and TRBJ2-3; a possible D gene is TRBD1 (5 bases). Trimming removed 5 bases from V and 0 bases from J, with 9 bases in between. Germline assignment: CDR1 MNHGY and CDR2 SAAAGT. This CDR3 is 14 amino acids long. The CDR3 sequence: CASSSPGSTDTQYF. The CDR3 nucleotides read TGTGCCAGCAGTAGCCCAGGGAGCACAGATACGCAGTATTTT.

The chain couples TRBV10-2 to TRBJ2-7; D is unclear. This CDR3 contains 12 residues. The germline V and J ends were trimmed by 2 bases and 6 bases, with 8 bases remaining between them. CDR1 and CDR2 from the germline V gene are WSHSY and SAAADI. The CDR3 DNA sequence: TGCGCCAGCAGTGAGGGTGAAACCGAGCAGTACTTC. It translates to CASSEGETEQYF.

The chain links TRBV30 to TRBJ1-1, with D possibly matching TRBD1 (5 bases). The CDR3 is 13 residues long. CDR1 and CDR2 (germline): GTSNPN, SVGIG (reference sequence). V lost 8 bases and J lost 4, with 17 bases in between. The CDR3 sequence: CARQGVGGTEAFF. CDR3 sequence (DNA): TGTGCCCGTCAAGGTGTGGGGGGCACTGAAGCTTTCTTT.